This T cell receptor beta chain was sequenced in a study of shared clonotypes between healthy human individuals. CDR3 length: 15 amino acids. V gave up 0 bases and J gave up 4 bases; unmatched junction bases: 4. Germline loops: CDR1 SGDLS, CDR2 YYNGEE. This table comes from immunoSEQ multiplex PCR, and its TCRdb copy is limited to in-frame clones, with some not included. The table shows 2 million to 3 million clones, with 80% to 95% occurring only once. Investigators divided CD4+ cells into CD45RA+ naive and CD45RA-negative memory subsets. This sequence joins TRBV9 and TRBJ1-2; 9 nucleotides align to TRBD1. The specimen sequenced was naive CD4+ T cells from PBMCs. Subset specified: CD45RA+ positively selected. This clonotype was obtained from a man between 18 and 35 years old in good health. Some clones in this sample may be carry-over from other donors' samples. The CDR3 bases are TGTGCCAGCAGCGTAGGGATGACAGGGGGCTATGGCTACACCTTC. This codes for CASSVGMTGGYGYTF.